The 17 T cell receptor beta chains reported below all come from one sample, sequenced in a study of T cell responses to AZD1222 COVID-19 vaccine. Generated by immunoSEQ multiplex PCR, the TCRdb table keeps only in-frame clones and is missing some. The sample has approximately 200,000 clones; almost 95% are singletons. The input for sequencing was peripheral blood, taken on day 0 of AZD1222 vaccination. These receptors came from an adult in good health.

V and J are TRBV7-8 and TRBJ2-1; 11 bases fit TRBD2. Looked up from germline, CDR1 is SGHVS and CDR2 is FQNEAQ. The junction had 14 bases not matched to a gene; V was cut back by 5 bases and J by 8 bases. CDR3 size: 17 residues. Written as DNA, the CDR3 is TGTGCCAGCAGCCCTTTTCTGGTGACTAGCGGGAAGGATGAGCAGTTCTTC. This gives the protein CASSPFLVTSGKDEQFF.

This rearrangement joins TRBV12-3 or TRBV12-4 to TRBJ2-7, with D unclear. The length of the CDR3 is 12 residues. With 2 bases removed from V and 6 bases from J, the gap between germline ends came to 8 bases. CDR3 coding DNA: TGTGCCAGCAGTTTATCCCCGGGCGAGCAGTACTTC. Protein sequence: CASSLSPGEQYF.

As regards this clone: Other DNA variants within this sample encode the same CDR3. As DNA, the CDR3 is TGTGCCAGCAGCTTAAGTGGTTACAATGAGCAGTTCTTC. Protein product: CASSLSGYNEQFF. The rearrangement joins TRBV11-3 to TRBJ2-1; D remains ambiguous. The length of the CDR3 is 13 residues. Germline lookup yields CDR1 SGHNT and CDR2 YENEEA. V was cut by 2 bases and J by 4 bases, with 6 bases left in between.

The rearrangement joins TRBV9 to TRBJ1-1, with D uncertain. The germline V gene encodes CDR1 SGDLS and CDR2 YYNGEE. The CDR3 has 13 amino acids. The V gene lost 0 bases and the J gene lost 4 bases, with 7 bases spanning the gap. The CDR3 sequence is CASSVVEGTEAFF. The CDR3 DNA sequence: TGTGCCAGCAGCGTAGTAGAAGGCACTGAAGCTTTCTTT. The variable domain in full, with the rest retrieved from reference TRBV9 and TRBJ1-1, is DSGVTQTPKHLITATGQRVTLRCSPRSGDLSVYWYQQSLDQGLQFLIQYYNGEERAKGNILERFSAQQFPDLHSELNLSSLELGDSALYFCASSVVEGTEAFFGQGTRLTVV.

The chain joins TRBV25-1 to TRBJ1-1; no definite D call. Germline CDR1 is MGHDK and CDR2 is SYGVNS. Trimming shortened V by 6 bases and J by 3 bases, and 14 bases separated the two germline ends. The CDR3 extends over 14 amino acids. The chain's CDR3 is CASRGNIVDTEAFF. In DNA, the CDR3 is TGTGCCAGCAGGGGGAATATAGTCGACACTGAAGCTTTCTTT. Filled out from reference TRBV25-1 and TRBJ1-1, the complete variable domain reads EADIYQTPRYLVIGTGKKITLECSQTMGHDKMYWYQQDPGMELHLIHYSYGVNSTEKGDLSSESTVSRIRTEHFPLTLESARPSHTSQYLCASRGNIVDTEAFFGQGTRLTVV.

The V gene is TRBV27, the J gene TRBJ2-3, with 15 bases that match TRBD2. V was clipped by 5 bases and J by 6 bases; unmatched bases: 6. Germline assignment: CDR1 MNHEY and CDR2 SMNVEV (reference sequence). The CDR3 loop spans 16 amino acids. The chain's CDR3 is CASSPTGTSGRDTQYF. As DNA, the CDR3 is TGTGCCAGCAGTCCTACCGGGACTAGCGGGAGGGATACGCAGTATTTT.

CDR3 sequence: CASSYLYEQYF. The CDR3 nucleotides read TGTGCCAGCAGTTACCTCTACGAGCAGTACTTC. The V and J genes are TRBV6-5 and TRBJ2-7, with D unresolved. Germline CDR1 MNHEY, CDR2 SVGAGI. V lost 2 bases, J lost 3 bases, and 2 bases lay in between. CDR3 length: 11 residues.

This chain connects TRBV9 to TRBJ1-6; D gene uncertain. Trimming stripped 3 bases from V and 5 bases from J, with 9 bases between. CDR3 length: 14 amino acids. Germline CDR1 is SGDLS and CDR2 is YYNGEE. In DNA, the CDR3 is TGTGCCAGCAGCGGCAGAAACGATAATTCACCCCTCCACTTT. Its translation is CASSGRNDNSPLHF.

The chain joins TRBV11-2 to TRBJ1-2; 10 positions agree with TRBD1. With 4 bases clipped from V and 4 bases from J, the junction kept 6 bases outside the gene matches. Per germline, CDR1 SGHAT and CDR2 FQNNGV. There are 15 residues in the CDR3. As DNA, the CDR3 is TGTGCCAGCAGCTCCCCCGGGACAGGGGTCTATGGCTACACCTTC. Protein: CASSSPGTGVYGYTF.

In its sample, this clone was seen once. The chain is built from TRBV15 and TRBJ2-1; D is uncertain. The length of the CDR3 is 15 residues. CDR1 is LNHNV and CDR2 is YYDKDF in the germline V gene (reference sequence). V dropped 0 bases and J dropped 5 bases, with 11 bases sitting between them. The CDR3 nucleotides are TGTGCCACCAGCAGAGATTGGAGCAAACACAATGAGCAGTTCTTC. This translates into CATSRDWSKHNEQFF.

This chain joins TRBV4-1 and TRBJ1-1; no clear D. Trimming cost V 4 bases and J 0 bases, with 9 bases left between them. The CDR3 spans 14 residues. CDR1 and CDR2 from the germline V gene are MGHRA and YSYEKL. The chain's CDR3 is CASSPFGVNTEAFF. The CDR3 DNA reads as TGCGCCAGCAGCCCCTTTGGGGTGAACACTGAAGCTTTCTTT.

The gene calls are TRBV20-1 and TRBJ1-1; D unresolved. Per the germline V gene, CDR1 is DFQATT and CDR2 is SNEGSKA (reference sequence). Trimming took 3 bases from V and 1 from J, leaving 12 bases between them. The CDR3 covers 14 residues. The CDR3 coding sequence is TGCAGTGCTAGTTACGGCGGGAGGAACACTGAAGCTTTCTTT. It specifies CSASYGGRNTEAFF.

Only one count was recorded for this clone. The rearrangement links TRBV6-5 to TRBJ1-2, with D maybe TRBD1 (6 bases). The germline V gene encodes CDR1 MNHEY and CDR2 SVGAGI. Trimming cost V 3 bases and J 3 bases, with 11 bases left between them. This CDR3 has 14 amino acids. The CDR3: CASSYLRGDYGYTF. CDR3 bases: TGTGCCAGCAGTTATCTCAGGGGTGACTATGGCTACACCTTC.

The V gene is TRBV9, the J gene TRBJ2-7; D unclear. The CDR3 is 14 residues long. Germline CDR1 and CDR2: SGDLS and YYNGEE. The V and J ends lost 3 bases and 0 bases respectively, with 10 bases between them. DNA for the CDR3: TGTGCCAGCAGCGCCTATTCGGGCTCCTACGAGCAGTACTTC. Its translation: CASSAYSGSYEQYF.

This chain links TRBV19 with TRBJ2-7; 8 bases map to TRBD1. The J segment lost 4 bases and the V segment lost 4 bases, leaving 3 bases of the junction unmatched. The length of the CDR3 is 13 residues. Per the germline V gene, CDR1 is LNHDA and CDR2 is SQIVND (reference sequence). In DNA, the CDR3 is TGTGCCAGTAGTAAGGGACAGGAATACGAGCAGTACTTC. This sequence encodes CASSKGQEYEQYF.

The V call is TRBV14, the J call TRBJ2-7; TRBD2 aligns across 11 bases. Trimming removed 3 bases from V and 2 bases from J; junction bases left unmatched: 6. Germline-derived CDR1 and CDR2 are SGHDN and FVKESK. CDR3 length equals 16 residues. CDR3 amino acids: CASSQGTSGGTYEQYF. The CDR3 DNA is TGTGCCAGCAGCCAGGGGACTAGCGGAGGGACCTACGAGCAGTACTTC.

This clone was recorded once. The V and J genes are TRBV7-8 and TRBJ2-1, with 8 bases identical to TRBD2. J lost 14 bases, V lost 1 base, and 13 bases had no gene match. CDR1 and CDR2 (germline): SGHVS, FQNEAQ. The CDR3 is 15 residues long. In nucleotides, the CDR3 is TGTGCCAGCAGCTTAGATGCTGCGGGAGGTTCTTCTGAGTTCTTC. Amino acid sequence: CASSLDAAGGSSEFF.